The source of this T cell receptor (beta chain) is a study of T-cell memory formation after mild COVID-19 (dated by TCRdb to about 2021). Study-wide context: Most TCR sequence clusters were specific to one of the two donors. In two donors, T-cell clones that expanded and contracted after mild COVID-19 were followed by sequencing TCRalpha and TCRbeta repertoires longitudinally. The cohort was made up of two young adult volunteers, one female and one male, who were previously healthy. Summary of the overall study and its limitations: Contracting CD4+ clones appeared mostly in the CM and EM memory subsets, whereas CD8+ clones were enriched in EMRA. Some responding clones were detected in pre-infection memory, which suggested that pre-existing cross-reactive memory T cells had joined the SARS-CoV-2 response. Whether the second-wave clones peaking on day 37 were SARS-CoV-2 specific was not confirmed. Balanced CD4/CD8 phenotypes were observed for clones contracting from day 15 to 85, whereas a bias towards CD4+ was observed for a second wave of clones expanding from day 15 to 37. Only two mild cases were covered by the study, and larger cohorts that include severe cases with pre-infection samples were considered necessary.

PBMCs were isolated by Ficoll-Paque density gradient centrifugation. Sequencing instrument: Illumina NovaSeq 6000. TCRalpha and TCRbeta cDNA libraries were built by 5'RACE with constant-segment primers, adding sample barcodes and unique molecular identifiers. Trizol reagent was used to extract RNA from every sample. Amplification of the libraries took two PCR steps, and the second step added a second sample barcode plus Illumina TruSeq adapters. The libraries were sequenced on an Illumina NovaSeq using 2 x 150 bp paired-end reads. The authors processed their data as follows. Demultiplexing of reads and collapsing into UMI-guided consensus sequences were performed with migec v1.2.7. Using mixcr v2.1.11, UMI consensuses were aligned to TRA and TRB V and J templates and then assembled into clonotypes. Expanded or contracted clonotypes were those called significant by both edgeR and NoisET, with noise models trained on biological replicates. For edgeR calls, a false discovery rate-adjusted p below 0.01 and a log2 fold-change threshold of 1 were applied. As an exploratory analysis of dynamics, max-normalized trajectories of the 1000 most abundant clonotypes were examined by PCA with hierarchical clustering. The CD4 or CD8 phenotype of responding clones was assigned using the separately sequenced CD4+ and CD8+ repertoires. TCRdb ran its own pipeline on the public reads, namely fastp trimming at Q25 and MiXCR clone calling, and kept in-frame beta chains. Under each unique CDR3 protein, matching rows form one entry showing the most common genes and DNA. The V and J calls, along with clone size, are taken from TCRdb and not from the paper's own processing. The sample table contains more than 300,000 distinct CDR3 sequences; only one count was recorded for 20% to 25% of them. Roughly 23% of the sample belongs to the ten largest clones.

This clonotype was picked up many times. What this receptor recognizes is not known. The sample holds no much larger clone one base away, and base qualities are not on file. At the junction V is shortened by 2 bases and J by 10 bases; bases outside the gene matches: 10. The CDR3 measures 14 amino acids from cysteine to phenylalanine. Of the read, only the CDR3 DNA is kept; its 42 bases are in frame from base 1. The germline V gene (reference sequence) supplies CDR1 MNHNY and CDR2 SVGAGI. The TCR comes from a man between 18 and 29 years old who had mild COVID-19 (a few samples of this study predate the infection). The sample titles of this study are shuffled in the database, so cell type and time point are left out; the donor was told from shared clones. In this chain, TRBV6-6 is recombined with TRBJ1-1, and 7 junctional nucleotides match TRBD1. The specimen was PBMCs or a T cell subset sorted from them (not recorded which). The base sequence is TGTGCCAGCAGTTACCGGACAGGAAATCAAGGAGCTTTCTTT. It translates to CASSYRTGNQGAFF.